The 23 T cell receptor beta chains reported below all come from one sample, sequenced in a study of vaccination effects on CD4 cells after COVID-19. Prior to sequencing, the ViraFEST assay stimulated PBMC with viral peptide pools, which expanded the antigen-specific CD4+ T cells. The authors isolated CD4+ T cells after about 10 days of culture. Nucleocapsid antibody tests were negative, and the vaccine recipients had no prior SARS-CoV-2 infection. Assay: immunoSEQ multiplex PCR; the TCRdb copy retains only in-frame clones and omits some. The table lists 35,000 to 40,000 clones, around 66% of them singletons. For these TCRs, the target antigens are not known. The sequencing here drew on CD4+ T cells from PBMCs cultured with HCoV-OC43 spike peptides, taken before COVID-19 vaccination. Regarding subset: HCoV-OC43 spike overlapping peptide pool stimulation. The receptors shown here come from a human donor who received a COVID-19 vaccine.

The gene calls are TRBV2 and TRBJ2-4, with 8 positions matching TRBD1. Looked up from germline, CDR1 is SNHLY and CDR2 is FYNNEI. The CDR3 is 15 amino acids. The ends lost 6 bases at V and 4 bases at J; junction bases unmatched: 8. CDR3 sequence (DNA): TGTGCCAGCAGGAGCCTGGACAGGGCTAAAAACATTCAGTACTTC. Protein product: CASRSLDRAKNIQYF.

The chain couples TRBV6-2 or TRBV6-3 to TRBJ1-2; 7 bases line up with TRBD1. Germline V gene data show CDR1 as MNHEY and CDR2 as SVGEGT. V was clipped by 5 bases and J by 1 base; unmatched bases: 4. CDR3 length equals 14 residues. CDR3: CASSPGTVNYGYTF. Written as DNA, the CDR3 is TGTGCCAGCAGTCCCGGGACAGTTAACTATGGCTACACCTTC.

The chain is built from TRBV9 and TRBJ2-7, with a tentative D call TRBD2 (6 bases). This CDR3 is 16 amino acids long. V lost 0 bases and J lost 0, with 13 bases in between. Germline CDR1 and CDR2: SGDLS and YYNGEE. CDR3 in DNA: TGTGCCAGCAGCGTAGGGGGCGGGGCCCTCTCCTACGAGCAGTACTTC. Protein product: CASSVGGGALSYEQYF.

The chain uses TRBV6-5 and TRBJ1-3; 9 bases agree with TRBD1. From germline, CDR1 is MNHEY and CDR2 SVGAGI. This CDR3 contains 15 residues. V shed 4 bases and J 4 bases; nucleotides not matched to a gene: 5. The CDR3 sequence is CASSSGQGNGNTIYF. The DNA of the CDR3 is TGTGCCAGCAGTTCGGGACAGGGTAACGGAAACACCATATATTTT.

The chain joins TRBV28 to TRBJ1-3; D may be TRBD1 (5 bases). The CDR3 length is 16 residues. Between the trimmed V and J ends, which lost 4 bases and 3 bases, there was a span of 16 bases. Looked up from germline, CDR1 is MDHEN and CDR2 is SYDVKM. This CDR3 reads CASSSATGRFGNTIYF. In nucleotides, the CDR3 is TGTGCCAGCAGTTCCGCGACGGGGCGGTTTGGAAACACCATATATTTT.

The gene calls are TRBV5-1 and TRBJ2-1, with 9 bases fitting TRBD2. CDR3 length: 16 amino acids. Trimming cost V 0 bases and J 6 bases; bases outside gene matches: 7. Germline CDR1 reads SGHRS; CDR2 reads YFSETQ. Here the CDR3 reads CASSLEVAGVLNEQFF. CDR3 nucleotides: TGCGCCAGCAGCTTGGAGGTAGCGGGGGTTCTCAATGAGCAGTTCTTC. Combining the CDR3 with reference TRBV5-1 and TRBJ2-1 gives the whole variable domain KAGVTQTPRYLIKTRGQQVTLSCSPISGHRSVSWYQQTPGQGLQFLFEYFSETQRNKGNFPGRFSGRQFSNSRSEMNVSTLELGDSALYLCASSLEVAGVLNEQFFGPGTRLTVL.

This clone was counted once. CDR3 amino acids: CASSLSSLGRLAGTLAGELFF. DNA of the CDR3: TGTGCCAGCAGTTTATCGTCCCTCGGGCGACTAGCGGGCACGTTGGCCGGGGAGCTGTTTTTT. The V and J genes are TRBV27 and TRBJ2-2, with 10 bases fitting TRBD2. Germline V CDR1 and CDR2: MNHEY, SMNVEV (reference sequence). The CDR3 contains 21 residues. With 0 bases clipped from V and 6 bases from J, the junction kept 19 bases outside the gene matches.

CDR3 bases: TGTGCCAGCAGCCTCCTCAGGGGTGATGAGCAGTTCTTC. Protein sequence: CASSLLRGDEQFF. This chain connects TRBV2 to TRBJ2-1; perhaps TRBD1 as D (6 bases). Trimming shortened V by 6 bases and J by 8 bases, and 14 bases separated the two germline ends. This CDR3 has 13 residues. Germline V gene data show CDR1 as SNHLY and CDR2 as FYNNEI. Combining the CDR3 with reference TRBV2 and TRBJ2-1 gives the whole variable domain EPEVTQTPSHQVTQMGQEVILRCVPISNHLYFYWYRQILGQKVEFLVSFYNNEISEKSEIFDDQFSVERPDGSNFTLKIRSTKLEDSAMYFCASSLLRGDEQFFGPGTRLTVL.

This chain uses TRBV6-5 with TRBJ2-7; 12 bases align to TRBD2. CDR3 length equals 15 residues. V trimming: 2 bases; J trimming: 6 bases; junction bases outside the gene matches: 5. The germline CDR1 and CDR2 sequences are MNHEY and SVGAGI. CDR3 protein: CASSYNLAGGFEQYF. CDR3 nucleotide sequence: TGTGCCAGCAGTTACAATCTAGCGGGAGGGTTCGAGCAGTACTTC.

The J gene is TRBJ1-2, the V gene TRBV27; tentative D call: TRBD1 (5 bases). This CDR3 has 15 amino acids. V lost 1 base and J lost 6, with 15 bases in between. Germline loops: CDR1 MNHEY, CDR2 SMNVEV (reference sequence). For the CDR3, the DNA is TGTGCCAGCAGTTTATTGTCTAGGCAGGGAGATGGCTACACCTTC. This translates into CASSLLSRQGDGYTF.

The chain has TRBV5-1 and TRBJ2-3; D possibly corresponds to TRBD2 (5 bases). Germline V gene sequence: CDR1 SGHRS, CDR2 YFSETQ. V lost 0 bases, J lost 2 bases, and 13 bases lay in between. CDR3 length: 16 amino acids. This CDR3 is CASSLALGVHTDTQYF. DNA for the CDR3: TGCGCCAGCAGCTTGGCCCTCGGGGTCCACACAGATACGCAGTATTTT.

By share, this clone counts as medium-sized. The gene calls are TRBV5-1 and TRBJ1-5; possible D gene TRBD1, 6 bases. V was pared by 0 bases and J by 5 bases, with 12 bases between. The germline gives CDR1 SGHRS, CDR2 YFSETQ. There are 15 residues in the CDR3. The CDR3 here is CASSLAGQQHQPQHF. In DNA, the CDR3 is TGCGCCAGCAGCTTGGCAGGACAGCAGCATCAGCCCCAGCATTTT.

The chain has TRBV28 and TRBJ1-2, with unresolved D. The V end was cut by 1 base, the J end by 9 bases, with 9 bases between. The germline CDR1 and CDR2 sequences are MDHEN and SYDVKM. The CDR3 is made up of 12 amino acids. Here the CDR3 reads CASSLSLRSYTF. The CDR3 DNA reads as TGTGCCAGCAGTTTATCCCTTCGTAGCTACACCTTC.

This rearrangement joins TRBV5-1 to TRBJ1-6; 9 bases map to TRBD1. Germline assignment: CDR1 SGHRS and CDR2 YFSETQ. The CDR3 length is 15 residues. With 0 bases clipped from V and 7 bases from J, the junction kept 2 bases outside the gene matches. CDR3 nucleotides: TGCGCCAGCAGCTTGGCGGGACAGGGAAATTCACCCCTCCACTTT. It translates to CASSLAGQGNSPLHF.

The V gene is TRBV7-9, the J gene TRBJ1-3, with D possibly TRBD1 on 6 matching bases. CDR1 and CDR2 (germline): SEHNR, FQNEAQ (reference sequence). This CDR3 comprises 17 residues. V was clipped by 5 bases and J by 0 bases, with 17 bases between them. CDR3 bases: TGTGCCAGCAGCCCCGCCTTACGACAGGTCTCTGGAAACACCATATATTTT. Encoded protein: CASSPALRQVSGNTIYF.

There are a few counts of this clone. This chain links TRBV18 with TRBJ1-2; TRBD1 aligns across 7 bases. This CDR3 is built from 13 residues. V lost 4 bases and J lost 7; bases outside the gene matches: 6. Germline-derived CDR1 and CDR2 are KGHSH and LQKENI. Here the CDR3 DNA reads TGTGCCAGCTCACAAGGACAGGAGGGTGGCTACACCTTC. Its translation: CASSQGQEGGYTF. The full variable domain, rest sourced from reference TRBV18 and TRBJ1-2, is NAGVMQNPRHLVRRRGQEARLRCSPMKGHSHVYWYRQLPEEGLKFMVYLQKENIIDESGMPKERFSAEFPKEGPSILRIQQVVRGDSAAYFCASSQGQEGGYTFGSGTRLTVV.

V usage is TRBV11-3 and J usage is TRBJ2-1; D is possibly TRBD1 (6 bases). CDR3 length: 15 residues. Per germline, CDR1 SGHNT and CDR2 YENEEA. V gave up 1 base and J gave up 3 bases, with 10 bases separating them. This chain's CDR3 is CASSLVQGGYNEQFF. The CDR3 DNA follows: TGTGCCAGCAGCTTAGTCCAAGGGGGCTACAATGAGCAGTTCTTC.

About this clone itself: An end of the junction differs from the germline gene, which may be a read error. For the CDR3, the DNA is TGCGCCAGCAGTCAATTTCCGGGGACTCAGGCCCCCGCCTACAATTCACCCCTCCACTTT. Its translation is CASSQFPGTQAPAYNSPLHF. The chain is built from TRBV23-1 and TRBJ1-6; a weak D match, TRBD1 (5 bases). TRBV23-1 is reported as an ORF; its role is uncertain. There are 20 residues in the CDR3.

This clone was recorded once. The chain carries TRBV11-2 and TRBJ1-2; TRBD1 agrees at 10 bases. The V gene end was trimmed by 6 bases and the J gene end by 0 bases; junction bases not matched to a gene: 7. The germline V gene encodes CDR1 SGHAT and CDR2 FQNNGV. The CDR3 length is 16 residues. CDR3 coding DNA: TGTGCCAGCAGGCGCGCCGGGACAGGGGCTAACTATGGCTACACCTTC. It translates to CASRRAGTGANYGYTF.

The rearrangement links TRBV2 to TRBJ1-1, with 9 bases lining up with TRBD1. This CDR3 has 16 amino acids. CDR1 is SNHLY, CDR2 FYNNEI, per germline. The V segment lost 10 bases and the J segment 0 bases; nucleotides outside the gene matches: 12. The CDR3 DNA reads as TGTGCCACTCGGGACAGGGCCGCTGCTATGAACACTGAAGCTTTCTTT. Its translation is CATRDRAAAMNTEAFF. Full variable domain (rest looked up from reference TRBV2 and TRBJ1-1): EPEVTQTPSHQVTQMGQEVILRCVPISNHLYFYWYRQILGQKVEFLVSFYNNEISEKSEIFDDQFSVERPDGSNFTLKIRSTKLEDSAMYFCATRDRAAAMNTEAFFGQGTRLTVV.

V is TRBV18 and J is TRBJ1-6; 7 bases agree with TRBD1. CDR3 length equals 13 residues. V shed 6 bases and J 5 bases; nucleotides not matched to a gene: 1. Germline V gene data show CDR1 as KGHSH and CDR2 as LQKENI. Here the CDR3 reads CASSGQNNSPLHF. The CDR3 DNA reads TGTGCCAGCTCGGGACAGAATAATTCACCCCTCCACTTT.

The J gene is TRBJ2-3, the V gene TRBV5-1; tentatively, D is TRBD2 (5 bases). Trimming left V 0 bases short and J 0 bases short, with 17 bases between. CDR1 SGHRS and CDR2 YFSETQ come from the germline V gene. This CDR3 is built from 18 residues. The CDR3: CASSLGAPRVRSTDTQYF. In nucleotides, the CDR3 is TGCGCCAGCAGCTTGGGCGCCCCGAGGGTTCGTAGCACAGATACGCAGTATTTT.

The gene calls are TRBV7-2 and TRBJ1-2; 12 bases match TRBD1. Germline V gene data show CDR1 as SGHTA and CDR2 as FQGNSA. V lost 5 bases, J lost 3 bases, and 10 bases stayed unmatched. The CDR3 has 17 amino acids. The CDR3 sequence: CASSPSPGQGADYGYTF. The CDR3 bases are TGTGCCAGCAGCCCCTCCCCGGGACAGGGGGCGGACTATGGCTACACCTTC.